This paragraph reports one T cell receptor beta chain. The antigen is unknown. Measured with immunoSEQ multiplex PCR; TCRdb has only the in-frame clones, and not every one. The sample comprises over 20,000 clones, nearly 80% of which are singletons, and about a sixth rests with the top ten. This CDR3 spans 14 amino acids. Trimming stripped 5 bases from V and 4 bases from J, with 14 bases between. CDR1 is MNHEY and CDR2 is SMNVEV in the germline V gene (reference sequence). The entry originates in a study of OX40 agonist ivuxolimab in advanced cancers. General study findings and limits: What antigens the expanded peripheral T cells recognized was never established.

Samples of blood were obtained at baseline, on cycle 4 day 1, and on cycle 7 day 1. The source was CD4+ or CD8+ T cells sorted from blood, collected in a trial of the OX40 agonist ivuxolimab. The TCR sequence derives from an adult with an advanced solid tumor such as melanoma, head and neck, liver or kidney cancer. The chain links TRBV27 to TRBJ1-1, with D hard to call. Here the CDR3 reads CASSPRTRFTEAFF. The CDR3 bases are TGTGCCAGCAGTCCCCGAACACGTTTCACTGAAGCTTTCTTT.